This T cell receptor beta chain was sequenced during a study of beta chain features in type 1 diabetes. Expressed TCRB transcripts were sequenced because the entire RNA isolate underwent reverse transcription. Clones were read by immunoSEQ multiplex PCR, and TCRdb kept only the in-frame ones, dropping some. In the table there are 150,000 or so clones, 9% to 10% of which are singletons. This clone was observed a handful of times. Material: central memory CD4+ T cells from blood. The sequence derives from a woman in her 40s in good health.

CDR3 amino acids: CASSLDPGQGQETQYF. The CDR3 DNA follows: TGTGCCAGCAGCCTAGACCCGGGACAGGGGCAAGAGACCCAGTACTTC. The rearrangement joins TRBV7-9 to TRBJ2-5, with 10 bases fitting TRBD1. The CDR3 extends over 16 amino acids. Germline CDR1 and CDR2: SEHNR and FQNEAQ (reference sequence). With V trimmed by 5 bases and J by 2 bases, 8 bases remained unmatched.